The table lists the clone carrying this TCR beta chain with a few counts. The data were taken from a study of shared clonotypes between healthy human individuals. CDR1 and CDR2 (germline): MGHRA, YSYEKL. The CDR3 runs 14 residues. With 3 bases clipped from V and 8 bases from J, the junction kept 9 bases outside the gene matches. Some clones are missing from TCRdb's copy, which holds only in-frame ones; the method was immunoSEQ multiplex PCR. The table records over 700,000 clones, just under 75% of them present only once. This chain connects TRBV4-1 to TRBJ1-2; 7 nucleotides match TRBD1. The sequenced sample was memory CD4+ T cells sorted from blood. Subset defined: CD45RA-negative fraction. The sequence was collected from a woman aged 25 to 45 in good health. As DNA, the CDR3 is TGCGCCAGCAGCCAGCCCCGACAGGGAGGGGGCTACACCTTC. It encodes CASSQPRQGGGYTF.